This T cell receptor beta chain was obtained from a study of cytomegalovirus exposure and HLA in healthy donors. Findings of the study overall: Listed as cytomegalovirus-associated were 150 to 200 TCR beta chains.

This clone was observed once. Its antigen is not known. Researchers ran the PCR with 60 Vbeta and 13 Jbeta primers. Here immunoSEQ multiplex PCR was the method, and the copy in TCRdb shows in-frame clones only, minus some. This table holds roughly 93,000 clones, more than 70% found once. CDR1 is SGHTA, CDR2 FQGNSA, per germline. V shed 1 base and J shed 1 base, with 11 bases lying between them. The CDR3 spans 16 residues. The receptor's source is a man in his forties or fifties in good health and CMV-seronegative. Material for sequencing was PBMCs. The chain links TRBV7-2 to TRBJ1-3; D uncertain. The CDR3 coding sequence is TGTGCCAGCAGCTTAGTTCTCCGGAGTTCTGGAAACACCATATATTTT. Amino acid sequence: CASSLVLRSSGNTIYF.